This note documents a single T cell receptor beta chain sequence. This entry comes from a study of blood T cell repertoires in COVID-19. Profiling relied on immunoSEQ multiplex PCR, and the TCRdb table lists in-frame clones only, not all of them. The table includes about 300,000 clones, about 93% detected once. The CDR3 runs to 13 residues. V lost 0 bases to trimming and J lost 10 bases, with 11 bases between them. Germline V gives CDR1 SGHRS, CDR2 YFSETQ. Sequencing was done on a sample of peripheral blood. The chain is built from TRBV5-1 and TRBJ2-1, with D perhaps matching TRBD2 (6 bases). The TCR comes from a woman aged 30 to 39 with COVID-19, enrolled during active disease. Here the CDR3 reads CASSLEWREEQFF. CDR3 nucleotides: TGCGCCAGCAGCTTGGAGTGGCGGGAAGAGCAGTTCTTC.